This TCR beta chain was found in a study of blood T cell repertoires in COVID-19 (TCRdb year 2020). Looking at the study overall: Samples from collaborators originated in the United States, Italy and Spain and spanned both the acute and convalescent phases of COVID-19. The dataset comprised deeply sampled blood TCRbeta repertoires from subjects exposed to, actively infected with, or recovered from COVID-19. Where available, HLA class I and class II types were obtained from metadata supplied by the sample provider rather than from assay-based typing. The sample metadata nearly always contained a de-identified subject ID, COVID-19 status, age in years and sex. Samples came from the ongoing ImmuneRACE study (first 160 participants) plus 1,254 subjects from 6 global collaborators. The material from the prospective study consisted of cDNA or gDNA derived from T cells, B-cell-depleted T cells, or PBMCs. The repertoires were made available in a free public database intended to serve as a resource for research on the immune response to SARS-CoV-2.

TCRbeta CDR3 regions were amplified from genomic DNA by means of the immunoSEQ Assay, a bias-controlled multiplex PCR. The original methods were these. The number of nucleated cells in each sample was estimated from the amplification of reference gene primers within the assay. Sequence reads were collapsed and filtered to measure the absolute abundance of every unique TCRbeta CDR3 rearrangement. Productive Simpson clonality was computed per sample as the square root of Simpson's diversity index over productive rearrangements. The table comes from immuneACCESS by way of TCRdb, which keeps in-frame sequences with V and J called. Part of the clones is missing from these tables; in studies checked, under half for an unresolved V gene and the rest for unknown reasons. V, J and clone size are those of that table, while D and trimming were read from the DNA. This sample gives over 200,000 clones in total; about 91% of them show up just once. The ten largest clones capture around 2.5% of the sample.

To note about this clone: It lacks a known antigen. No quality values exist for individual bases; no much larger clone is one base distant.

The germline ends are 11 bases apart after V is trimmed by 0 bases and J by 2 bases. The CDR3 contains 15 residues, cysteine and phenylalanine counted. Only the CDR3 region is kept as DNA, spanning 45 bases read in frame from base 1. CDR1 and CDR2 are drawn from the germline V gene: SGHTA, FQGNSA. The paper as a whole reports these results and caveats: The quantity of clinical and demographic metadata differed by source and by participant and was supplied without curation.

In Seattle, one collaborating source enrolled patients while the infection was active and tracked those patients longitudinally over the course of disease. Each collaborating institution followed its own protocols to collect whole blood in K2EDTA tubes. For TCRbeta analysis, collaborators shipped samples as frozen whole blood, isolated PBMCs, or DNA extracted from either of those sample types. The receptor's source is a person aged 18 to 30 with COVID-19, enrolled during active disease. The sequenced sample consisted of peripheral blood. This sequence uses TRBV7-2 and TRBJ2-7, and possibly TRBD1, on 6 matching bases. The DNA reads as follows: TGTGCCAGCAGCTTAGCCGGGACAAATACCTACGAGCAGTACTTC. Its protein product is CASSLAGTNTYEQYF.